Listed here are 18 T cell receptor beta chains from one sample, sequenced in a study of blood T cell repertoires in COVID-19. TCRdb's table, derived via immunoSEQ multiplex PCR, lists solely in-frame clones and lacks some. Among around 250,000 clones, 86% were seen once, and the ten largest hold approximately 4%. The specimen sequenced was peripheral blood. Receptors were obtained from a man aged 18 to 35 with active or convalescent COVID-19.

In nucleotides, the CDR3 is TGTGCCAGTTCCCTAGCGGGAAACACCGGGGAGCTGTTTTTT. Residues: CASSLAGNTGELFF. J is TRBJ2-2 and V is TRBV11-2; 9 bases align to TRBD2. The CDR3 is 14 amino acids. CDR1 and CDR2 (germline): SGHAT, FQNNGV. With 9 bases clipped from V and 2 bases from J, the junction kept 4 bases outside the gene matches.

The V gene is TRBV24-1, the J gene TRBJ2-3, with 10 bases fitting TRBD2. The CDR3 covers 16 residues. The ends lost 9 bases at V and 1 base at J; junction bases unmatched: 9. Germline CDR1 and CDR2: KGHDR and SFDVKD. CDR3 in amino acids: CATESGRAGGTDTQYF. The CDR3 bases are TGTGCCACCGAGAGCGGGAGGGCCGGAGGCACAGATACGCAGTATTTT.

Only one count was recorded for this clone. This chain connects TRBV11-3 to TRBJ2-7; D remains ambiguous. The germline V gene encodes CDR1 SGHNT and CDR2 YENEEA. There are 13 residues in the CDR3. The germline V and J ends were trimmed by 5 bases and 3 bases, with 11 bases remaining between them. The CDR3 here is CASSVSVYYEQYF. CDR3 bases: TGTGCCAGCAGCGTAAGCGTTTACTACGAGCAGTACTTC.

This clone was observed once. The rearrangement joins TRBV2 to TRBJ1-1; D is undetermined. V lost 11 bases to trimming and J lost 5 bases, with 9 bases between them. Germline values: CDR1 SNHLY, CDR2 FYNNEI. This CDR3 contains 10 residues. The CDR3 nucleotides are TGTGCCTCCTCCGGGACTGAAGCTTTCTTT. As protein: CASSGTEAFF.

The rearrangement links TRBV6-1 to TRBJ2-1, with D unclear. The germline V gene has CDR1 MNHNS and CDR2 SASEGT. The CDR3 loop spans 15 amino acids. Deletions cut 3 bases from V and 5 bases from J, with 14 bases between. This CDR3 reads CASSDALPTHNEQFF. CDR3 in DNA: TGTGCCAGCAGTGACGCATTACCCACTCACAATGAGCAGTTCTTC.

The chain has TRBV6-1 and TRBJ2-5, with D perhaps matching TRBD2 (6 bases). Germline values: CDR1 MNHNS, CDR2 SASEGT. The CDR3 length is 14 residues. The V end lost 3 bases, the J end lost 3 bases, and 11 bases lay between the germline ends. The CDR3 here is CASSEGGLKETQYF. DNA of the CDR3: TGTGCCAGCAGTGAGGGAGGTTTGAAAGAGACCCAGTACTTC.

The chain joins TRBV6-1 to TRBJ2-7, with 8 positions matching TRBD1. Germline-derived CDR1 and CDR2 are MNHNS and SASEGT. This CDR3 comprises 15 residues. The V segment lost 3 bases and the J segment 0 bases; nucleotides outside the gene matches: 4. This CDR3 reads CASSDRGLISYEQYF. The CDR3 DNA sequence: TGTGCCAGCAGTGACAGGGGGCTAATCTCCTACGAGCAGTACTTC.

The gene calls are TRBV5-6 and TRBJ1-3; D ambiguous. V dropped 0 bases and J dropped 8 bases, with 15 bases sitting between them. Germline V gene sequence: CDR1 SGHDT, CDR2 YYEEEE. This CDR3 has 15 residues. The CDR3 spells CASSLAWAKRDTIYF. The DNA for the CDR3 is TGTGCCAGCAGCTTGGCTTGGGCCAAACGAGACACCATATATTTT.

The chain has TRBV2 and TRBJ1-1, with no clear D. The CDR3 runs to 10 residues. The V gene lost 6 bases and the J gene lost 7 bases, with 6 bases spanning the gap. Per the germline V gene, CDR1 is SNHLY and CDR2 is FYNNEI. This chain's CDR3 is CASSAGEAFF. The CDR3 coding sequence is TGTGCCAGCAGCGCAGGTGAAGCTTTCTTT.

The J gene is TRBJ2-3, the V gene TRBV19; the match to TRBD2 covers 7 bases. This CDR3 contains 14 residues. Germline loops: CDR1 LNHDA, CDR2 SQIVND (reference sequence). V gave up 6 bases and J gave up 0 bases; unmatched junction bases: 3. The CDR3 spells CASRERGSTDTQYF. In DNA form, the CDR3 reads TGTGCCAGTAGGGAGCGGGGCAGCACAGATACGCAGTATTTT.

V gene TRBV9 combines with J gene TRBJ2-7, with 7 positions matching TRBD2. CDR3 length: 15 residues. The trim removed 4 bases at V and 0 bases at J, leaving 7 bases unmatched. Germline CDR1 and CDR2: SGDLS and YYNGEE. The CDR3 loop is CASSPGGWGSYEQYF. CDR3 DNA: TGTGCCAGCAGCCCGGGGGGTTGGGGCTCCTACGAGCAGTACTTC.

CDR3: CASSLRTPGQGRQQYF. CDR3 bases: TGTGCCAGCAGCCTAAGAACTCCGGGACAGGGGAGGCAGCAGTACTTC. The chain combines TRBV3-1 (or the pseudogene TRBV3-2) with TRBJ2-7, with 10 bases matching TRBD1. V shed 4 bases, J shed 8 bases, and the junction held 14 bases outside the gene matches. In germline, CDR1 is LGHDT, CDR2 YNNKEL (reference sequence). There are 16 residues in the CDR3.

This clone was picked up a small number of times. The gene calls are TRBV19 and TRBJ2-5; the match to TRBD1 covers 9 bases. CDR3 length: 13 amino acids. Germline lookup yields CDR1 LNHDA and CDR2 SQIVND (reference sequence). V dropped 8 bases and J dropped 5; count of bases not matched to a gene: 6. This chain's CDR3 is CASSGTGRETQYF. The CDR3 nucleotides read TGTGCCAGTTCCGGGACAGGGAGGGAGACCCAGTACTTC.

The chain is built from TRBV27 and TRBJ1-5; D may be TRBD1 (5 bases). The CDR3 consists of 16 residues. Germline values: CDR1 MNHEY, CDR2 SMNVEV (reference sequence). Trimming removed 0 bases from V and 3 bases from J, with 12 bases in between. CDR3 protein: CASSLSPRGNNQPQHF. The CDR3 region has the DNA TGTGCCAGCAGTTTATCCCCGCGGGGGAACAATCAGCCCCAGCATTTT.

The chain employs TRBV2 and TRBJ1-6, with a possible D match to TRBD1 (6 bases). Trimming removed 0 bases from V and 9 bases from J, with 18 bases in between. The CDR3 has 17 amino acids. Germline-derived CDR1 and CDR2 are SNHLY and FYNNEI. The CDR3 nucleotides read TGTGCCAGCAGTGAAGCAGGAACTGGGACATGGGGTTCACCCCTCCACTTT. Translating gives CASSEAGTGTWGSPLHF.

This chain connects TRBV2 to TRBJ2-1; tentative D call: TRBD2 (7 bases). V lost 7 bases and J 9 bases, leaving 16 bases between the germline ends. The CDR3 has 13 residues. CDR1 and CDR2 (germline): SNHLY, FYNNEI. CDR3 sequence: CASNYGEGGEQFF. The CDR3 DNA is TGTGCCAGCAACTATGGGGAGGGGGGTGAGCAGTTCTTC.

The V and J genes are TRBV29-1 and TRBJ1-2; 7 bases match TRBD1. The J segment lost 9 bases and the V segment lost 5 bases, leaving 6 bases of the junction unmatched. Germline V gives CDR1 SQVTM, CDR2 ANQGSEA. CDR3 size: 11 residues. The CDR3 loop is CSVQGEVSYTF. The CDR3 nucleotides are TGCAGCGTTCAGGGGGAGGTGAGCTACACCTTC.

This clone was observed a handful of times. The chain has TRBV19 and TRBJ2-7; 10 bases map to TRBD2. V lost 5 bases, J lost 2 bases, and 9 bases stayed unmatched. The germline gives CDR1 LNHDA, CDR2 SQIVND (reference sequence). This CDR3 contains 16 residues. As DNA, the CDR3 is TGTGCCAGTAGTTTTATAGCGGGAGGTCGCGCCTACGAGCAGTACTTC. Translating it yields CASSFIAGGRAYEQYF.